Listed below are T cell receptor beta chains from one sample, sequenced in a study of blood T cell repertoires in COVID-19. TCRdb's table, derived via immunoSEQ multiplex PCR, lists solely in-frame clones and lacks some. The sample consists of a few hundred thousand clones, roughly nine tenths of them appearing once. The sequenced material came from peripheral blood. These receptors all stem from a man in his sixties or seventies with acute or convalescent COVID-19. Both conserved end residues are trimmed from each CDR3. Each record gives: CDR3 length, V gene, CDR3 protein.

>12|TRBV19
ASRDRGPADTQY
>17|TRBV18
ASSTSGTGAAGVAETQY
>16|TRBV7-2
ASSLEGGLRGRLNEQY
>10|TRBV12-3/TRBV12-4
ASSPGQYEQY
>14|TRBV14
ASSQGTTTSTDTQY
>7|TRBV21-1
ASTTKPF
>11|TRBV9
ASSPKGGNEQF
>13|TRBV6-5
ASSRLQGEVAEAF
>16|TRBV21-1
ASSKGASGRANTGELF
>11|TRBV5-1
ASSPDGNYEQY
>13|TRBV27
ASSRQGTENYEQY
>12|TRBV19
ASSIVGSGTEAF
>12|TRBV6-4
ASRLGQGAREAF
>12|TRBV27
ASSPQGSNQPQH
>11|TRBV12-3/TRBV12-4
ASSRGLGGEQF
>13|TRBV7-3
ASSSLRSSYNEQF
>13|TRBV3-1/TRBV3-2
ASSQGVVGATEAF
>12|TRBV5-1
ASSSLAGTDTQY
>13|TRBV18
ASSPQFSGNTEAF
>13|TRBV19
ASSVGTGSGNTIY
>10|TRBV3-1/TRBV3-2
ASSQATYEQY
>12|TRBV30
AWGRDRYPGGYT
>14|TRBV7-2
ASSLGTGLARNEQF
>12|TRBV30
AWSAGQHNEKLF
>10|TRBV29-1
SVEVPGNTQY
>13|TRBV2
ASRGGSSSTDTQY
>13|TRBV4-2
ASSSTSVRANVLT
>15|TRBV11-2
ASSLDGVAGSYNEQF
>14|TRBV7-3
ASSPGWASGNNEQF
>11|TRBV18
ASSPDRSTEAF
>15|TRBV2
ASRRQGGLEGANVLT
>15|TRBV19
ASSILERQYSNQPQH
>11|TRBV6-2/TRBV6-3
ASSLRAVTEAF
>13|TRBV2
ASSAQQLLGDEQY
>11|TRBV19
ASSAVTQETQY
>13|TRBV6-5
ASSYPGQHQETQY
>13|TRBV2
ASSEVTSGINEQF
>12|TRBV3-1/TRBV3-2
ASSKTILRHEQY
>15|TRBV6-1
ASSEAGTGGMNTEAF
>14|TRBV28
ASSHLLRQDNYGYT
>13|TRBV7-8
ASSFLAGASLEQY
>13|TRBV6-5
ASSSHFPGGYEQY
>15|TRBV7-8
ASSRNTGTVNTGELF
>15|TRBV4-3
ASSQDFKGGGIGELF
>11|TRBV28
ASSSIPHEKLF
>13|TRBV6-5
ASSSLSRGSYEQY
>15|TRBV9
ASSADRGSRAKNIQY
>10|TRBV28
ASSSGQGALF
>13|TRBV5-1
ASSLAPVSSYEQY
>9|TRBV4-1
ASSQERKLF
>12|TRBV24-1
ATSDLDGDYGYT
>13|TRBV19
ASSARGSAQETQY
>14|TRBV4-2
ASSQASTGGSYEQY
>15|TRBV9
ASSVAGTGTGISEQY
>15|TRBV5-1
ASSSPFSGGLTDTQY